The count of the clone carrying this T cell receptor (beta chain) is one. What it binds is not known. The sample comes from a study of blood T cells in healthy people across ages. General study points: Higher diversity and more naive CD4+ cells were features of long-lived donors, compared to aged donors.

Trimming shortened V by 3 bases and J by 8 bases, and 16 bases separated the two germline ends. The CDR3 totals 14 residues. CDR1 MDHEN and CDR2 SYDVKM come from the germline V gene. Using a J-beta primer mix together with a sample-barcoded 5' primer, a second PCR was run for roughly 6 to 11 cycles. TCRdb re-analysed the 5' RACE reads in MiXCR, keeping a single row per CDR3 protein. The table has over 1,500,000 distinct CDR3 sequences, roughly 50% seen once. The gene calls are TRBV28 and TRBJ1-2, with unresolved D. Specimen: blood. This clonotype was obtained from a woman aged 40 to 50 in good health. The CDR3 coding sequence is TGTGCCAGCAGTTTCCCTGGGAATAGCTACGGCTACACCTTC. This translates into CASSFPGNSYGYTF.